These 19 T cell receptor beta chains share one sample of origin, sequenced in a study of T cell changes during pregnancy in multiple sclerosis. Using immunoSEQ multiplex PCR, the repertoire was profiled, and TCRdb retains in-frame clones only, with some absent. The profile covers some 100,000 clones, with about 94% appearing a single time and approximately 0.97% taken by the ten largest. The specimen comprised peripheral blood, sampled before pregnancy. The origin of the receptors is a female donor with multiple sclerosis, enrolled in a pregnancy study.

The chain is built from TRBV15 and TRBJ2-1; no clear D gene. This CDR3 is 11 amino acids long. The germline V gene encodes CDR1 LNHNV and CDR2 YYDKDF (reference sequence). Deletions cut 8 bases from V and 6 bases from J, with 8 bases between. CDR3 sequence: CATRHLNEQFF. The CDR3 DNA reads as TGTGCCACCCGACACCTCAATGAGCAGTTCTTC.

This clone was picked up a small number of times. The chain links TRBV7-9 to TRBJ1-4; 11 bases are a match to TRBD1. The V gene's germline CDR1 is SEHNR and CDR2 FQNEAQ (reference sequence). This CDR3 has 17 amino acids. V dropped 5 bases and J dropped 8; count of bases not matched to a gene: 13. Written as DNA, the CDR3 is TGTGCCAGCAGCGTAGGACAGGGGGCTGCGTCCAGGGAAAAACTGTTTTTT. Translation gives CASSVGQGAASREKLFF. Using reference TRBV7-9 and TRBJ1-4 for the parts outside the CDR3, the full variable domain is DTGVSQNPRHKITKRGQNVTFRCDPISEHNRLYWYRQTLGQGPEFLTYFQNEAQLEKSRLLSDRFSAERPKGSFSTLEIQRTEQGDSAMYLCASSVGQGAASREKLFFGSGTQLSVL.

The genes are TRBV5-1 and TRBJ1-3, with D perhaps matching TRBD1 (5 bases). Trimming stripped 4 bases from V and 4 bases from J, with 15 bases between. CDR1 SGHRS and CDR2 YFSETQ come from the germline V gene. The CDR3 is 15 residues long. In DNA, the CDR3 is TGCGCCAGCAGCCTAACAGGCAGCCAAGGAAACACCATATATTTT. It yields the protein CASSLTGSQGNTIYF.

The genes are TRBV2 and TRBJ2-1; TRBD2 is a possible D gene (5 bases). This CDR3 is 13 amino acids long. Trimming pared 2 bases from V and 4 bases from J, leaving 6 bases between. In germline, CDR1 is SNHLY, CDR2 FYNNEI. This CDR3 is CASSERTYNEQFF. The CDR3 DNA reads as TGTGCCAGCAGTGAAAGGACTTACAATGAGCAGTTCTTC.

This chain links TRBV7-2 with TRBJ2-2, with 9 positions matching TRBD2. V was clipped by 5 bases and J by 6 bases; unmatched bases: 13. The CDR3 is made up of 17 amino acids. In germline, CDR1 is SGHTA, CDR2 FQGNSA. CDR3 bases: TGTGCCAGCAGCCCCAGGGGCGGGAGGGCCCCCGCCGGGGAGCTGTTTTTT. Residues: CASSPRGGRAPAGELFF.

CDR3 nucleotides: TGTGCCAGCAGCTTAGGTACAGGGGGTCCTGAAGCTTTCTTT. Translation gives CASSLGTGGPEAFF. J is TRBJ1-1 and V is TRBV7-2; TRBD1 agrees at 8 bases. Trimming cost V 1 base and J 6 bases; bases outside gene matches: 4. Germline V gene data show CDR1 as SGHTA and CDR2 as FQGNSA. This CDR3 has 14 amino acids.

This chain connects TRBV7-8 to TRBJ2-6; the D is unclear. Trimming shortened V by 4 bases and J by 2 bases, and 9 bases separated the two germline ends. CDR1 is SGHVS and CDR2 is FQNEAQ in the germline V gene. The length of the CDR3 is 15 residues. As DNA, the CDR3 is TGTGCCAGCAGCTCCACGGTAGCTGGGGCCAACGTCCTGACTTTC. Its translation is CASSSTVAGANVLTF.

The V gene is TRBV28, the J gene TRBJ1-5, with 10 bases aligning to TRBD1. There are 16 residues in the CDR3. The V segment lost 7 bases and the J segment 5 bases; nucleotides outside the gene matches: 11. The germline CDR1 and CDR2 sequences are MDHEN and SYDVKM. The CDR3 nucleotides read TGTGCCAGCACCCAATCCTCGGGACAGGGGCATCAGCCCCAGCATTTT. This encodes CASTQSSGQGHQPQHF. The full variable domain, with the rest looked up from reference TRBV28 and TRBJ1-5, is DVKVTQSSRYLVKRTGEKVFLECVQDMDHENMFWYRQDPGLGLRLIYFSYDVKMKEKGDIPEGYSVSREKKERFSLILESASTNQTSMYLCASTQSSGQGHQPQHFGDGTRLSIL.

The CDR3 is CASSHAPGLGSNEQFF. The CDR3 nucleotides are TGCGCCAGCAGCCACGCCCCGGGACTAGGCTCTAATGAGCAGTTCTTC. The rearrangement uses TRBV4-1 and TRBJ2-1; 8 bases match TRBD2. Germline V gives CDR1 MGHRA, CDR2 YSYEKL. With V trimmed by 3 bases and J by 7 bases, 11 bases remained unmatched. The CDR3 has 16 amino acids.

Regarding this clone: Other DNA sequences in this sample translate to the same CDR3. This chain links TRBV30 with TRBJ1-2; 9 bases match TRBD1. The CDR3 is made up of 13 amino acids. V shed 0 bases and J 5 bases; nucleotides not matched to a gene: 1. Germline lookup yields CDR1 GTSNPN and CDR2 SVGIG (reference sequence). This chain's CDR3 is CAWSVGQGYGYTF. CDR3 bases: TGTGCCTGGAGTGTAGGACAGGGGTATGGCTACACCTTC.

V gene TRBV29-1 combines with J gene TRBJ1-1; 9 bases map to TRBD1. In germline, CDR1 is SQVTM, CDR2 ANQGSEA. The CDR3 is 13 amino acids. V lost 7 bases, J lost 5 bases, and 8 bases stayed unmatched. CDR3 DNA: TGCAGCGGGATACAGGGGGCAAGAACTGAAGCTTTCTTT. Its translation is CSGIQGARTEAFF.

The chain employs TRBV5-1 and TRBJ2-3, with a possible D match to TRBD2 (6 bases). The germline CDR1 and CDR2 sequences are SGHRS and YFSETQ. CDR3 length: 14 residues. Trimming left V 0 bases short and J 6 bases short, with 11 bases between. The DNA for the CDR3 is TGCGCCAGCAGCTTGGGGACTACCAGTGATACGCAGTATTTT. Translated, it gives CASSLGTTSDTQYF.

The sample holds one count of this clone. V is TRBV18 and J is TRBJ2-7; D not certain. In germline, CDR1 is KGHSH, CDR2 LQKENI. The CDR3 spans 14 residues. V lost 2 bases and J 1 base, leaving 9 bases between the germline ends. For the CDR3, the DNA is TGTGCCAGCTCACCATTAGAAAGTTCCTACGAGCAGTACTTC. Translated, it gives CASSPLESSYEQYF.

The sample holds a few counts of this clone. In DNA, the CDR3 is TGTGCCAGCACCGGACTGCAGACCTACAATGAGCAGTTCTTC. It codes for CASTGLQTYNEQFF. This chain joins TRBV5-6 and TRBJ2-1; a possible D gene is TRBD2 (5 bases). V lost 6 bases, J lost 2 bases, and 12 bases lay in between. This CDR3 contains 14 residues. Germline CDR1 SGHDT, CDR2 YYEEEE.

In DNA form, the CDR3 reads TGCGCCAGCAGCTTGGTCCAGCAAGAGACCCAGTACTTC. This translates into CASSLVQQETQYF. The V call is TRBV5-1, the J call TRBJ2-5; D uncertain. Germline loops: CDR1 SGHRS, CDR2 YFSETQ. This CDR3 is built from 13 residues. The V and J ends lost 0 bases and 2 bases respectively, with 5 bases between them.

This chain uses TRBV6-1 with TRBJ2-1; TRBD2 aligns across 11 bases. Unmatched junction bases numbered 3, after V lost 2 bases and J lost 0 bases. CDR1 is MNHNS, CDR2 SASEGT, per germline. The CDR3 is 17 residues long. CDR3 DNA sequence: TGTGCCAGCAGTGAACTAGCGGGAGGTAGCTCCTACAATGAGCAGTTCTTC. Translating gives CASSELAGGSSYNEQFF.

This clone has only one observation. The genes are TRBV30 and TRBJ2-7, with unresolved D. In germline, CDR1 is GTSNPN, CDR2 SVGIG (reference sequence). The V and J ends lost 0 bases and 8 bases respectively, with 14 bases between them. The CDR3 loop spans 13 amino acids. The CDR3 nucleotides read TGTGCCTGGAGTGTGAGGATAGAAGAAAAGCAGTACTTC. Its translation is CAWSVRIEEKQYF.

This chain links TRBV5-1 with TRBJ2-7; 10 positions agree with TRBD2. Germline trimming cut 0 bases from V and 0 bases from J; bases unmatched to any gene: 9. This CDR3 has 18 residues. Looked up from germline, CDR1 is SGHRS and CDR2 is YFSETQ. Here the CDR3 reads CASSLASASGSGSYEQYF. The CDR3 DNA sequence: TGCGCCAGCAGCTTGGCCAGCGCTAGCGGGAGTGGCTCCTACGAGCAGTACTTC.

The chain is built from TRBV5-5 and TRBJ1-3; D remains unclear. The CDR3 contains 14 residues. CDR1 is SGHKS, CDR2 YYEKEE, per germline (reference sequence). V was shortened by 4 bases and J by 4 bases, with 12 bases between the two germline ends. The CDR3 DNA follows: TGTGCCAGCAGCCCATTTCCGGAGGGAAACACCATATATTTT. This sequence encodes CASSPFPEGNTIYF.